The TCR beta chain described here comes from a study of T cell changes during pregnancy in multiple sclerosis. The assay was immunoSEQ multiplex PCR, and TCRdb's table has in-frame clones only and misses some. Here the sample spans about 69,000 clones, less than 90% being singletons. CDR1 SSHAT and CDR2 FNYEAQ come from the germline V gene (reference sequence). This CDR3 contains 13 residues. V lost 5 bases and J 4 bases, leaving 11 bases between the germline ends. This specimen consisted of peripheral blood, obtained before pregnancy. The sequence came from a female donor with multiple sclerosis, enrolled in a pregnancy study. The V gene is TRBV7-7, the J gene TRBJ2-5; D gene uncertain. CDR3: CASSLNSPETQYF. The DNA for the CDR3 is TGTGCCAGCAGCCTAAACAGCCCAGAGACCCAGTACTTC.